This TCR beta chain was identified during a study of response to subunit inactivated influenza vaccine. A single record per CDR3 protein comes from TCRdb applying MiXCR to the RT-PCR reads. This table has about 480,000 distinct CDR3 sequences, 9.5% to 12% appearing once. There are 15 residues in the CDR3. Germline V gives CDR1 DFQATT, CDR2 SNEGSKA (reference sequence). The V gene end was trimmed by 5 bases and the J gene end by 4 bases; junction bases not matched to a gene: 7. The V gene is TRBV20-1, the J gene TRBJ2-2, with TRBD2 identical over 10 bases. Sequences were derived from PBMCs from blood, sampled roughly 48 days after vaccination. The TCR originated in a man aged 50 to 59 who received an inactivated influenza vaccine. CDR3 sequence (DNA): TGCAGTGCTCCTCGAGCGGGAGGGCCCACCGGGGAGCTGTTTTTT. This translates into CSAPRAGGPTGELFF.